In this sample, the clone carrying this TCR beta chain turned up once. Its cognate antigen is unknown. The patients had locally advanced or metastatic urothelial carcinoma. This CDR3 is 15 amino acids long. J lost 8 bases, V lost 1 base, and 8 bases had no gene match. Germline lookup yields CDR1 LNHNV and CDR2 YYDKDF (reference sequence). The data derive from a study of PD-L1 blockade in urothelial cancer. Across the study: When blood samples were assessed, the median T cell count was 141,255. Overall study results and limits: A pretreatment blood TCR clonality that fell below the median predicted better progression-free and overall survival.

Using immunoSEQ multiplex PCR, the repertoire was profiled, and TCRdb retains in-frame clones only, with some absent. The table lists some 67,000 clones, roughly nine tenths of them singletons. The specimen comprised PBMCs, sampled around atezolizumab (anti-PD-L1) treatment. The receptor was isolated from a man aged 55-75 years with urothelial cancer. The chain carries TRBV15 and TRBJ2-1, with 7 bases aligning to TRBD1. CDR3 DNA sequence: TGTGCCACCAGCAGAGGGACGACAGGGTATCATGAGCAGTTCTTC. Encoded protein: CATSRGTTGYHEQFF.